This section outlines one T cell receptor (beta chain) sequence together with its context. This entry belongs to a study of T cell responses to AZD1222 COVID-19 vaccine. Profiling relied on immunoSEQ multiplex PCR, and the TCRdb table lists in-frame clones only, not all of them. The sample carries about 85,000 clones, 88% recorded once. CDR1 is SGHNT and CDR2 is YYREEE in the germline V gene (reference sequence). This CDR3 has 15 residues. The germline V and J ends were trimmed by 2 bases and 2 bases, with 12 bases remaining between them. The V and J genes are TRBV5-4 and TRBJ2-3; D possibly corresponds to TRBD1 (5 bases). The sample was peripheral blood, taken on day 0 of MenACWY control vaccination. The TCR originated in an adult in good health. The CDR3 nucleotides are TGTGCCAGCAGCTTCCCCGACAGAATCACAGATACGCAGTATTTT. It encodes CASSFPDRITDTQYF.